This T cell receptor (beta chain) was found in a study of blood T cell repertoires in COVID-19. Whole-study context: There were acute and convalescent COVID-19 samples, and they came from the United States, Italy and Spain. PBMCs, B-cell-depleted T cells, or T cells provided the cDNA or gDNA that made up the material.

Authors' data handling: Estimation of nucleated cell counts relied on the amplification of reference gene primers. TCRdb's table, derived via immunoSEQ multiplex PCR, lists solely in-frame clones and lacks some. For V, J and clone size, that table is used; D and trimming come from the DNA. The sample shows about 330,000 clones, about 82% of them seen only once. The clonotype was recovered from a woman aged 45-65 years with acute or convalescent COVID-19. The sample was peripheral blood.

The DNA for the CDR3 is TGTGCCAGCAGCATCCGGGACAGGGGGTCCTCCTACGAGCAGTACTTC. Protein product: CASSIRDRGSSYEQYF. The chain uses TRBV7-2 and TRBJ2-7, with TRBD1 matching 11 bases. The germline V gene encodes CDR1 SGHTA and CDR2 FQGNSA. The CDR3 runs to 16 residues. V shed 5 bases, J shed 0 bases, and the junction held 6 bases outside the gene matches.